The 2 T cell receptor beta chains reported below all come from one sample, sequenced in a study of OX40 agonist ivuxolimab in advanced cancers. The data were produced by immunoSEQ multiplex PCR, yet TCRdb's version contains in-frame clones alone and is incomplete. The sample holds tens of thousands of clones, around 73% seen once. Sequencing used CD4+ or CD8+ T cells sorted from blood, obtained in a trial of the OX40 agonist ivuxolimab. The origin of the receptors is an adult with an advanced solid tumor such as melanoma, head and neck, liver or kidney cancer.

The chain is built from TRBV19 and TRBJ1-1; a possible D gene is TRBD1 (6 bases). Trimming cost V 1 base and J 1 base, with 10 bases left between them. The CDR3 runs to 15 residues. Germline values: CDR1 LNHDA, CDR2 SQIVND (reference sequence). CDR3 nucleotide sequence: TGTGCCAGTAGTATAGGACAGGTATGGAACACTGAAGCTTTCTTT. Protein product: CASSIGQVWNTEAFF.

This chain links TRBV18 with TRBJ2-6; no clear D gene. V was clipped by 6 bases and J by 3 bases, with 12 bases between them. The CDR3 runs to 15 residues. Germline values: CDR1 KGHSH, CDR2 LQKENI. CDR3 bases: TGTGCCAGCTCGCTAACTCAGGATGGGGCCAACGTCCTGACTTTC. This codes for CASSLTQDGANVLTF.